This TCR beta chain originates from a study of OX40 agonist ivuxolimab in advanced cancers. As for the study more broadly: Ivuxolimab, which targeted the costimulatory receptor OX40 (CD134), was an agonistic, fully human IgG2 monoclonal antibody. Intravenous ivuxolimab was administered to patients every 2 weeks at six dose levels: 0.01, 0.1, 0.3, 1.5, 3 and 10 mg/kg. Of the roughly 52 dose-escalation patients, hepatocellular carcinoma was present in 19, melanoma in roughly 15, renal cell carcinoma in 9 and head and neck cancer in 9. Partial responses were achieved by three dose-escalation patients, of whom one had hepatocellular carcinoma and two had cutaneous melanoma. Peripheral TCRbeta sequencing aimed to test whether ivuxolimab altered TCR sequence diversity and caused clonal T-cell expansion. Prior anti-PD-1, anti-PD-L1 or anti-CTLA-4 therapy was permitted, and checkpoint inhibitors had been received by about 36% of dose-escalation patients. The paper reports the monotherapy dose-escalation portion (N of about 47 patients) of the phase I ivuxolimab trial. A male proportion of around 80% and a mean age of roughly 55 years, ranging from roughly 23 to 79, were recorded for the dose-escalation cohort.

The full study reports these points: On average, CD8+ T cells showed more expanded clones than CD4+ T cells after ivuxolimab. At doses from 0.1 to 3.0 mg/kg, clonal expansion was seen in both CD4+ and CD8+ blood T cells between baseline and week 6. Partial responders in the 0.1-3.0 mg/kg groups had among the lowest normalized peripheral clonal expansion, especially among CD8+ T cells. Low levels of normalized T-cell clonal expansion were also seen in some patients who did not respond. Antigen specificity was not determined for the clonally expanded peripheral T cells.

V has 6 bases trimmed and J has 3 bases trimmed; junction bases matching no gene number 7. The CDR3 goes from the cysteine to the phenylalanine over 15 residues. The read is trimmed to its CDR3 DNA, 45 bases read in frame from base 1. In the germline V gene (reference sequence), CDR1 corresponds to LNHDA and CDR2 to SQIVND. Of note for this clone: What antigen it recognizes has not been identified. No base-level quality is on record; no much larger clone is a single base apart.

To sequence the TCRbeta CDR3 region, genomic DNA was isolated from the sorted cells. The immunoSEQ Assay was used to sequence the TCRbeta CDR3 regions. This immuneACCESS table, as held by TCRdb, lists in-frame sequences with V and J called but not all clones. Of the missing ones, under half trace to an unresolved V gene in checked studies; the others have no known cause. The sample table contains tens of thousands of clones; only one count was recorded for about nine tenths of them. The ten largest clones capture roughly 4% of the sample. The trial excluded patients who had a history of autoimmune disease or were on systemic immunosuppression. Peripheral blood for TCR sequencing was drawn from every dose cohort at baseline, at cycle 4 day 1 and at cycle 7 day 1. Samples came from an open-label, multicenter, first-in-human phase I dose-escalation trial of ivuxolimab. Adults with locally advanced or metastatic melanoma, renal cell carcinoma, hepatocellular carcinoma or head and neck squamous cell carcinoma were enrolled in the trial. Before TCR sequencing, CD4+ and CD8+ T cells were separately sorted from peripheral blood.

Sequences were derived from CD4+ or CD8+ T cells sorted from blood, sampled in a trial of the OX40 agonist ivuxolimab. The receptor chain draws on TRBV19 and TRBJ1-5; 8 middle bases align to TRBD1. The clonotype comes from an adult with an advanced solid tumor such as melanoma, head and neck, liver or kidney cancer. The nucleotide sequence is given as TGTGCCAGTAGGCTGACAGGGGCCCCCAATCAGCCCCAGCATTTT. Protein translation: CASRLTGAPNQPQHF.